This T cell receptor beta chain is from a study of shared clonotypes between healthy human individuals. Terminally differentiated effector memory CD45RA+ cells were excluded by CCR7 positive selection of CD45RO-negative cells. Profiled with immunoSEQ multiplex PCR; TCRdb holds only in-frame clones, not every one. The sample holds approximately 600,000 clones, around 96% seen once. This clone was seen once. This CDR3 is 13 amino acids long. Germline-derived CDR1 and CDR2 are WNHNN and SYGVQD (reference sequence). V was clipped by 2 bases and J by 6 bases, with 11 bases between them. This chain uses TRBV10-1 with TRBJ2-7, with D possibly TRBD2 on 5 matching bases. Sequencing used naive CD8+ T cells sorted from blood. The TCR originated in a woman aged 25 to 39 in good health. The CDR3 here is CASSEGLASEQYF. CDR3 coding DNA: TGCGCCAGCAGTGAGGGACTGGCCTCCGAGCAGTACTTC.